This record looks at one T cell receptor beta chain sequence and its context. Its antigen is not known. Germline V gene sequence: CDR1 LGHNA, CDR2 YSLEER. This CDR3 region has 14 residues. The J segment lost 0 bases and the V segment lost 2 bases, leaving 1 base of the junction unmatched. The sample belongs to a study of cytomegalovirus exposure and HLA in healthy donors. Study-wide points: The study recorded 150 to 200 TCR beta chains that were cytomegalovirus-associated. Subsequent analysis showed first-cohort TCR clusters tending to co-occur in 120 or so validation repertoires.

Assay: immunoSEQ multiplex PCR; the TCRdb copy retains only in-frame clones and omits some. The sample gives 150,000 to 200,000 clones, about nine tenths of which show up once; around 7.2% is in the top ten. What was sequenced was PBMCs. This TCR came from a man in his thirties or forties in good health and CMV-seropositive. The genes are TRBV4-3 and TRBJ2-7, with 7 nucleotides matching TRBD1. CDR3: CASSQNRGSYEQYF. Here the CDR3 DNA reads TGCGCCAGCAGCCAAAACAGGGGCTCCTACGAGCAGTACTTC.